The following is a T cell receptor beta chain sequence with its context. The data originate from a study of blood T cell repertoires in COVID-19. Overall study: In each case, the material was cDNA or gDNA derived from T cells, B-cell-depleted T cells, or PBMCs.

Study members were between about 18 and 100 years old and lived in 20 to 25 US regions. Allocation to cohorts depended on clinical history reported by the participants. CDR3 size: 15 residues. Per the germline V gene, CDR1 is SGHRS and CDR2 is YFSETQ. The V end lost 0 bases, the J end lost 3 bases, and 10 bases lay between the germline ends. Per the original data handling: Reference gene primer amplification in the assay estimated nucleated cell counts. The method was immunoSEQ multiplex PCR; TCRdb's version includes in-frame clones alone and lacks a portion of them. V, J and clone size reflect that table, while D and trimming were determined from the DNA. The sample includes roughly 280,000 clones, 85% to 90% seen only once; the top ten take over 4%.

The source material was PBMCs or T cells enriched from blood (not recorded which). The sequence came from a woman aged 25-40 years with acute COVID-19. The rearrangement joins TRBV5-1 to TRBJ1-5; D is perhaps TRBD1 (5 bases). This chain's CDR3 is CASSLVPGHNQPQHF. The CDR3, as DNA: TGCGCCAGCAGCTTGGTGCCAGGACACAATCAGCCCCAGCATTTT.